These 17 T cell receptor beta chains were all obtained from the same sample, sequenced in a study of blood T cell repertoires in COVID-19. This table comes from immunoSEQ multiplex PCR, and its TCRdb copy is limited to in-frame clones, with some not included. Found here are some 110,000 clones, about 82% of them singletons; the top ten hold 16%. Input material: peripheral blood. All receptors derive from a man aged 55 to 70 with active or convalescent COVID-19.

The gene calls are TRBV5-1 and TRBJ2-7, with 7 bases fitting TRBD1. Trimming cost V 5 bases and J 3 bases; bases outside gene matches: 5. The V gene's germline CDR1 is SGHRS and CDR2 YFSETQ. This CDR3 spans 13 amino acids. The CDR3 loop is CASRPTGLYEQYF. The CDR3 coding sequence is TGCGCCAGCAGACCGACAGGGCTCTACGAGCAGTACTTC.

The chain couples TRBV5-1 to TRBJ2-3, with 9 bases matching TRBD2. Germline CDR1 and CDR2: SGHRS and YFSETQ. V shed 0 bases and J 2 bases; nucleotides not matched to a gene: 4. The CDR3 totals 16 residues. The chain's CDR3 is CASSLELAGPTDTQYF. CDR3 sequence (DNA): TGCGCCAGCAGCTTGGAGCTAGCGGGGCCCACAGATACGCAGTATTTT.

This chain joins TRBV25-1 and TRBJ2-2; D is unclear. V gave up 4 bases and J gave up 5 bases, with 11 bases separating them. The CDR3 runs 14 residues. The germline CDR1 and CDR2 sequences are MGHDK and SYGVNS. In DNA form, the CDR3 reads TGTGCCAGCAGTGTCCCGGGTCCAACCGGGGAGCTGTTTTTT. This gives the protein CASSVPGPTGELFF. The full variable domain, completed using reference TRBV25-1 and TRBJ2-2, is EADIYQTPRYLVIGTGKKITLECSQTMGHDKMYWYQQDPGMELHLIHYSYGVNSTEKGDLSSESTVSRIRTEHFPLTLESARPSHTSQYLCASSVPGPTGELFFGEGSRLTVL.

This clone was observed a handful of times. The rearrangement links TRBV2 to TRBJ2-7; D perhaps matches TRBD1 (5 bases). This CDR3 region has 13 residues. V was shortened by 7 bases and J by 3 bases, with 13 bases between the two germline ends. Germline V CDR1 and CDR2: SNHLY, FYNNEI. In DNA, the CDR3 is TGTGCCAGCAAGGCAGGACAAAACTACGAGCAGTACTTC. Translated, it gives CASKAGQNYEQYF.

The table lists this clone with a count of one. V is TRBV4-1 and J is TRBJ1-5; D not resolved. The CDR3 has 16 residues. Germline V gene sequence: CDR1 MGHRA, CDR2 YSYEKL. Trimming stripped 1 base from V and 1 base from J, with 11 bases between. In DNA form, the CDR3 reads TGCGCCAGCAGCCAAGGGGCCCTCGGCAGCAATCAGCCCCAGCATTTT. It specifies CASSQGALGSNQPQHF.

This clone was observed once. The V and J genes are TRBV11-3 and TRBJ2-3; 8 positions agree with TRBD2. The CDR3 covers 15 residues. Germline CDR1 is SGHNT and CDR2 is YENEEA. After removal of 5 bases from V and 4 bases from J, the junction contained 8 bases not matched to a gene. The DNA of the CDR3 is TGTGCCAGCAGCCGGGGGTTAGCGGGACCAGATACGCAGTATTTT. It encodes CASSRGLAGPDTQYF.

Here the CDR3 DNA reads TGTGCCAGCTCTTACTCCTACGAGCAGTACTTC. This translates into CASSYSYEQYF. This rearrangement joins TRBV12-3 or TRBV12-4 to TRBJ2-7; D is unresolved. Trimming cost V 8 bases and J 0 bases, with 5 bases left between them. This CDR3 comprises 11 residues.

The chain is built from TRBV5-1 and TRBJ2-7; a possible D gene is TRBD1 (6 bases). The germline gives CDR1 SGHRS, CDR2 YFSETQ. The CDR3 spans 14 residues. V lost 4 bases, J lost 7 bases, and 18 bases lay in between. CDR3 in amino acids: CASSLGQINWEQYF. The CDR3 nucleotides read TGCGCCAGCAGCCTCGGACAGATTAATTGGGAGCAGTACTTC.

This sequence joins TRBV28 and TRBJ2-3; 10 bases map to TRBD1. CDR3 length: 14 amino acids. V shed 7 bases and J 4 bases; nucleotides not matched to a gene: 5. CDR1 is MDHEN, CDR2 SYDVKM, per germline. The CDR3 reads CASTDGQGADTQYF. The CDR3 coding sequence is TGTGCCAGCACCGACGGACAGGGGGCAGATACGCAGTATTTT.

This clone was observed once. The chain recombines TRBV5-1 with TRBJ2-1; D is undetermined. The ends were cut back, 0 bases at V and 5 bases at J, with 12 bases in the middle. This CDR3 comprises 15 residues. Germline values: CDR1 SGHRS, CDR2 YFSETQ. The CDR3 here is CASSLDGLVHNEQFF. The CDR3 DNA sequence: TGCGCCAGCAGCTTGGACGGTCTCGTCCACAATGAGCAGTTCTTC.

The genes are TRBV28 and TRBJ2-7, with 8 bases matching TRBD1. V was clipped by 5 bases and J by 1 base; unmatched bases: 7. Germline assignment: CDR1 MDHEN and CDR2 SYDVKM. The CDR3 covers 15 residues. CDR3 residues: CASSPYGTGSYEQYF. Written as DNA, the CDR3 is TGTGCCAGCAGTCCATACGGGACAGGTTCCTACGAGCAGTACTTC. Filled out from reference TRBV28 and TRBJ2-7, the complete variable domain reads DVKVTQSSRYLVKRTGEKVFLECVQDMDHENMFWYRQDPGLGLRLIYFSYDVKMKEKGDIPEGYSVSREKKERFSLILESASTNQTSMYLCASSPYGTGSYEQYFGPGTRLTVT.

This clone came up once. The V gene is TRBV7-2, the J gene TRBJ1-5; no reliable D call. CDR3 size: 14 residues. V was shortened by 5 bases and J by 6 bases, with 14 bases between the two germline ends. In germline, CDR1 is SGHTA, CDR2 FQGNSA. CDR3 in DNA: TGTGCCAGCAGCAAAAACTTTGATGGTCAGCCCCAGCATTTT. Amino acids: CASSKNFDGQPQHF.

This chain links TRBV9 with TRBJ2-3; 8 bases line up with TRBD1. Germline lookup yields CDR1 SGDLS and CDR2 YYNGEE. J lost 7 bases, V lost 0 bases, and 7 bases had no gene match. The CDR3 has 15 residues. The chain's CDR3 is CASSVAAGGGHTQYF. In DNA, the CDR3 is TGTGCCAGCAGCGTAGCGGCAGGGGGCGGGCATACGCAGTATTTT.

The chain joins TRBV11-2 to TRBJ2-1; D unresolved. CDR1 and CDR2 from the germline V gene are SGHAT and FQNNGV. CDR3 length: 15 residues. The V end lost 0 bases, the J end lost 4 bases, and 10 bases lay between the germline ends. The CDR3 sequence is CASSLDSAPYNEQFF. In nucleotides, the CDR3 is TGTGCCAGCAGCTTAGACTCCGCGCCGTACAATGAGCAGTTCTTC.

The V gene is TRBV28, the J gene TRBJ2-7; 7 bases fit TRBD2. Trimming cost V 5 bases and J 7 bases; bases outside gene matches: 14. CDR1 is MDHEN, CDR2 SYDVKM, per germline. The CDR3 has 15 amino acids. DNA of the CDR3: TGTGCCAGCAGTCCCACCCCAGCGGGAACTTTTGAGCAGTACTTC. The encoded protein is CASSPTPAGTFEQYF.

Comment on this clone: At one end the junction does not follow the germline gene, possibly because of a read error. V and J are TRBV6-1 and TRBJ2-1; 9 positions match TRBD1. There are 16 residues in the CDR3. CDR1 is MNHNS, CDR2 SASEGT, per germline. CDR3 loop: CASSGPGTGTHNGQFF. In DNA, the CDR3 is TGTGCCAGCAGTGGCCCCGGGACAGGGACCCACAATGGGCAGTTCTTC.

This chain connects TRBV2 to TRBJ2-2; 8 bases match TRBD1. Germline loops: CDR1 SNHLY, CDR2 FYNNEI. The V gene end was trimmed by 5 bases and the J gene end by 7 bases; junction bases not matched to a gene: 9. This CDR3 is 15 amino acids long. CDR3 bases: TGTGCCAGCAGTCCCTTTCGGACAGGGAGCGGGGAGCTGTTTTTT. It is translated as CASSPFRTGSGELFF. The whole variable domain, filled in from reference TRBV2 and TRBJ2-2, reads EPEVTQTPSHQVTQMGQEVILRCVPISNHLYFYWYRQILGQKVEFLVSFYNNEISEKSEIFDDQFSVERPDGSNFTLKIRSTKLEDSAMYFCASSPFRTGSGELFFGEGSRLTVL.